This TCR beta chain is from a study of cytomegalovirus exposure and HLA in healthy donors. This clone appeared a single time. The V end was cut by 7 bases, the J end by 8 bases, with 18 bases between. The CDR3 totals 14 residues. CDR1 and CDR2 (germline): LNHDA, SQIVND (reference sequence). A multiplex PCR was run with 60 Vbeta primers and 13 Jbeta primers. TCRdb's table, derived via immunoSEQ multiplex PCR, lists solely in-frame clones and lacks some. Here the sample spans around 90,000 clones, around 84% being singletons. The sequencing sample was made of PBMCs. The TCR originated in a human donor in good health. The J gene is TRBJ2-1, the V gene TRBV19, with D possibly TRBD2 on 6 matching bases. The CDR3 DNA reads TGTGCCAGTAACACGGTCGGCGGGAACGATGAGCAGTTCTTC. The encoded protein is CASNTVGGNDEQFF.